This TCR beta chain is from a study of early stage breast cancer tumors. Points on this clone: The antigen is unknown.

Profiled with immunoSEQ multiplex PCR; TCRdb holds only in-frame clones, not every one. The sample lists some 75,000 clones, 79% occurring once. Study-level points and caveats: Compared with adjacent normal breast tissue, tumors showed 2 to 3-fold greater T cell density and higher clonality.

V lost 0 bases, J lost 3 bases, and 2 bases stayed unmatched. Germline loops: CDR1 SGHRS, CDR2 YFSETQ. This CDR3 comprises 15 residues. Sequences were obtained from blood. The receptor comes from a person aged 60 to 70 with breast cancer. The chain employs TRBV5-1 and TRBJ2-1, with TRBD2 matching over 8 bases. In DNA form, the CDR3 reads TGCGCCAGCAGCTTGGGGGGACTAGGCTACAATGAGCAGTTCTTC. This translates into CASSLGGLGYNEQFF.